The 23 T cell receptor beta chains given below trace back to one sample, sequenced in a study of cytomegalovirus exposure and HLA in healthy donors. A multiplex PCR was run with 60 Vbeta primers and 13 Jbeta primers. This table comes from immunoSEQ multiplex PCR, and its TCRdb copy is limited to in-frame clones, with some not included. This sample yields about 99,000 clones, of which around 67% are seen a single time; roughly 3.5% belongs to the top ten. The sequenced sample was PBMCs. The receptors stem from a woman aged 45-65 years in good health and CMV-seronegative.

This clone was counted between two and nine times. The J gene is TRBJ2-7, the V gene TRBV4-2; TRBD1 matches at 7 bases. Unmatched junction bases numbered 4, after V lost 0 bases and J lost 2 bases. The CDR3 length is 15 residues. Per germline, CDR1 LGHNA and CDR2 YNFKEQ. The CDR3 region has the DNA TGTGCCAGCAGCCAAGAATCGACAGGGCCCTACGAGCAGTACTTC. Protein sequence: CASSQESTGPYEQYF.

The CDR3 bases are TGTGCCAGCAGGAGGGGCAATCAGCCCCAGCATTTT. Residues: CASRRGNQPQHF. This chain uses TRBV27 with TRBJ1-5; D ambiguous. CDR1 MNHEY and CDR2 SMNVEV come from the germline V gene (reference sequence). V lost 6 bases to trimming and J lost 2 bases, with 5 bases between them. The CDR3 sequence is 12 residues long.

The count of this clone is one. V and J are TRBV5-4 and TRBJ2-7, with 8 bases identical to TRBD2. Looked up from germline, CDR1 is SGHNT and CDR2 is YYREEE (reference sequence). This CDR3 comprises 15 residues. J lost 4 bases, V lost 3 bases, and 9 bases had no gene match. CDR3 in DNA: TGTGCCAGCAGCTCGGGAGGGACGTCACGTTACGAGCAGTACTTC. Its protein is CASSSGGTSRYEQYF.

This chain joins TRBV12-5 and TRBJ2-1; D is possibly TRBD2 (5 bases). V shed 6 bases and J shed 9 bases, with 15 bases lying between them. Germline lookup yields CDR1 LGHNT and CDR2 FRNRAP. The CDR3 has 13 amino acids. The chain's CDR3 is CASGLSGASEQFF. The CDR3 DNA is TGTGCTAGTGGCTTGAGCGGAGCTAGTGAGCAGTTCTTC.

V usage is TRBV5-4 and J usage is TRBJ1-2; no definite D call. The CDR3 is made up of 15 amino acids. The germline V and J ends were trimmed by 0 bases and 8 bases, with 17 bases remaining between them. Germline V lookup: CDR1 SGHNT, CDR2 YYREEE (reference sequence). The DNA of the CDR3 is TGTGCCAGCAGCTTGGTCGGAAGGAACCCGGGAGGCTACACCTTC. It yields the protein CASSLVGRNPGGYTF.

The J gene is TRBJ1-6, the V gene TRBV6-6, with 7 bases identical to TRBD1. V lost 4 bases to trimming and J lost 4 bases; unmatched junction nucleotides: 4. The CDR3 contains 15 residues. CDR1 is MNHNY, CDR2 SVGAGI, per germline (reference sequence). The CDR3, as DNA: TGTGCCAGCAGTTTCCGGGACAGTTATAATTCACCCCTCCACTTT. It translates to CASSFRDSYNSPLHF.

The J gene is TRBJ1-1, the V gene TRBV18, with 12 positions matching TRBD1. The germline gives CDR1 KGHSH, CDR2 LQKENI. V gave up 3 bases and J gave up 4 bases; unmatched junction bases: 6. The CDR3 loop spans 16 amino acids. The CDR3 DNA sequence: TGTGCCAGCTCACCGGGACAGGGGGCGCGTAGCACTGAAGCTTTCTTT. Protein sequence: CASSPGQGARSTEAFF.

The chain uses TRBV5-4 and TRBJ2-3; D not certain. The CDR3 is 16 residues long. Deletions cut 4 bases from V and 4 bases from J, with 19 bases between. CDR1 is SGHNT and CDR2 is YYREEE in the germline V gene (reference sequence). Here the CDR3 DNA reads TGTGCCAGCAGCCCCTTGAAGCGTTCATCGTCAGATACGCAGTATTTT. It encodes CASSPLKRSSSDTQYF.

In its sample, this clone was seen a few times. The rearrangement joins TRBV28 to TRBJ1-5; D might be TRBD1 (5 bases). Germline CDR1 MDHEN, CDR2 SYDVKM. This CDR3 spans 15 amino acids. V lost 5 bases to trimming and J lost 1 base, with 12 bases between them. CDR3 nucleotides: TGTGCCAGCAGTGAACCGGGGGGAAGCAATCAGCCCCAGCATTTT. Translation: CASSEPGGSNQPQHF.

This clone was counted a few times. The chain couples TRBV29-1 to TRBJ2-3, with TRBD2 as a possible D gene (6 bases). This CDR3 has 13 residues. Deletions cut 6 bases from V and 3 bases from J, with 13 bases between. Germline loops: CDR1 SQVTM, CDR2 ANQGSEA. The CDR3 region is CSVRTTITDTQYF. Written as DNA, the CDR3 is TGCAGCGTCAGGACTACTATTACAGATACGCAGTATTTT.

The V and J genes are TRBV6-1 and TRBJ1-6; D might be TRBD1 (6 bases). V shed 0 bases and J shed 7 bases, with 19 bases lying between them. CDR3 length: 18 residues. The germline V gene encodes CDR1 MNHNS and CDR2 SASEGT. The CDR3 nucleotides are TGTGCCAGCAGTGAAGCTACGACAGGCCTCAAACCAAATTCACCCCTCCACTTT. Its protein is CASSEATTGLKPNSPLHF.

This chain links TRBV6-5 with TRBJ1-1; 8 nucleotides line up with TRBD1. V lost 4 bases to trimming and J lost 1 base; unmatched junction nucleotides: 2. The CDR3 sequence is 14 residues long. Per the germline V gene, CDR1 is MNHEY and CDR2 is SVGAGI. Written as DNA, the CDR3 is TGTGCCAGCAGTTCCGGACAGGGGAACACTGAAGCTTTCTTT. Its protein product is CASSSGQGNTEAFF.

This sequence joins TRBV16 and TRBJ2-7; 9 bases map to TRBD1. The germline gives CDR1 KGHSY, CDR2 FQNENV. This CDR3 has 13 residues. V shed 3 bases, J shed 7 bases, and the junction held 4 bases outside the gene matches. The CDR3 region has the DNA TGTGCCAGCAGCCAGTTGACAGGGGGGGAGCAGTACTTC. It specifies CASSQLTGGEQYF.

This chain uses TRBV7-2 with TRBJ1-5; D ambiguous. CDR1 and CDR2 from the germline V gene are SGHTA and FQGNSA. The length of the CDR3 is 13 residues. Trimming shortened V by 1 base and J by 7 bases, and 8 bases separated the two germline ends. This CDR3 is CASSLDRSQPQHF. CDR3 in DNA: TGTGCCAGCAGCTTAGACCGTAGCCAGCCCCAGCATTTT. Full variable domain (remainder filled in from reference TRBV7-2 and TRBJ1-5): GAGVSQSPSNKVTEKGKDVELRCDPISGHTALYWYRQSLGQGLEFLIYFQGNSAPDKSGLPSDRFSAERTGGSVSTLTIQRTQQEDSAVYLCASSLDRSQPQHFGDGTRLSIL.

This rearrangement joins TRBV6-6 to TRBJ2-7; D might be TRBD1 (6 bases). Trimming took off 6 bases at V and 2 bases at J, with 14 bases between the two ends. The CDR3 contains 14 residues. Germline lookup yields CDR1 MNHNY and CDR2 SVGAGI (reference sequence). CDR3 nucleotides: TGTGCCAGCAGACTATACAGGGAGACCTACGAGCAGTACTTC. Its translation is CASRLYRETYEQYF.

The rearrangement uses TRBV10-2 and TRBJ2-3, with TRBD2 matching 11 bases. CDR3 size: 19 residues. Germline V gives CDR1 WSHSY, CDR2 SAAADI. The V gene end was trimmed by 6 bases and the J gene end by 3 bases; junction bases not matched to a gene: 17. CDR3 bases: TGCGCCAGCAGACCCCTTGTGTCCCCTAGCGGGGGGTTGACAGATACGCAGTATTTT. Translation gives CASRPLVSPSGGLTDTQYF.

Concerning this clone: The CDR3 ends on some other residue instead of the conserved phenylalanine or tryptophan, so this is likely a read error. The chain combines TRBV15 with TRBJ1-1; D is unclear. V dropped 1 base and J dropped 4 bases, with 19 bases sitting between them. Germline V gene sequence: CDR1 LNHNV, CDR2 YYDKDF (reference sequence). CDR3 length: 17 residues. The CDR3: CATSRGPIGGYGTEAFL. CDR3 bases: TGTGCCACCAGCAGAGGCCCTATTGGAGGGTACGGCACTGAAGCTTTCCTT.

The CDR3 here is CASSLEGVTGSPLHF. The CDR3 region has the DNA TGCGCCAGCAGCTTGGAGGGGGTTACCGGCTCACCCCTCCACTTT. The V and J genes are TRBV5-1 and TRBJ1-6, with D maybe TRBD1 (6 bases). The CDR3 covers 15 residues. The V gene lost 0 bases and the J gene lost 10 bases, with 14 bases spanning the gap. Germline V CDR1 and CDR2: SGHRS, YFSETQ.

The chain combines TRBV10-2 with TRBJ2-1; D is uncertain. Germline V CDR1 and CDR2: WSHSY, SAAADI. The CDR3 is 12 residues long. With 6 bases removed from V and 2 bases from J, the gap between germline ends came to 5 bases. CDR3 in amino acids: CASSLAYNEQFF. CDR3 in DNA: TGCGCCAGCAGCTTAGCCTACAATGAGCAGTTCTTC.

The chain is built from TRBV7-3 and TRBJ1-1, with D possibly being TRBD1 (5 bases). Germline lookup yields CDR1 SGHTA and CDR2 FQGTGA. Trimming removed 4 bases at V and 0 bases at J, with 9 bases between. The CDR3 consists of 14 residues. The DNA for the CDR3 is TGTGCCAGCAGCTCCGGGGGTGTGAACACTGAAGCTTTCTTT. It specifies CASSSGGVNTEAFF.

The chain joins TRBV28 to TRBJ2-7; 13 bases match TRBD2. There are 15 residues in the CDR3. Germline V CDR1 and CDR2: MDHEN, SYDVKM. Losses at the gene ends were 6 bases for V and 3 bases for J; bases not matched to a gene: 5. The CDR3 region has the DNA TGTGCCAGCAGCCCGGGACTAGCGGGATACTACGAGCAGTACTTC. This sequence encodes CASSPGLAGYYEQYF.

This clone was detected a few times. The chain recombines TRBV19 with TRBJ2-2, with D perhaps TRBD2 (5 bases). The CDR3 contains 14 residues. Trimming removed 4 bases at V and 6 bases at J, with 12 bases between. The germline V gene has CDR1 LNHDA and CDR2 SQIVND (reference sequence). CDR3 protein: CASSTVGSAGELFF. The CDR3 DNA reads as TGTGCCAGTAGTACGGTAGGGAGCGCCGGGGAGCTGTTTTTT.

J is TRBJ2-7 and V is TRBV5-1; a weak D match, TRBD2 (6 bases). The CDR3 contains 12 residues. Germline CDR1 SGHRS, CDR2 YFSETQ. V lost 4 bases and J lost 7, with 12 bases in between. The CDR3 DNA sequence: TGCGCCAGCAGCCGGGAGCGCGGGGAGCAGTACTTC. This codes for CASSRERGEQYF.